This T cell receptor (beta chain) appears in the sequencing data of a study of T-cell reconstitution after alpha-beta-depleted transplantation in children (dated by TCRdb to between 2015 and 2016). For the wider study: Using TCR repertoire profiling, the study followed T-cell immune reconstitution in a quantitative way in children after TCRalphabeta/CD19-depleted allogeneic hematopoietic cell transplantation.

A remark on this clonotype: Its antigen remains unidentified. One base away there is no much larger clone; base qualities are not given.

V loses 3 bases, J loses 0 bases, and the germline ends lie 8 bases apart. The germline V gene (reference sequence) gives CDR1 as DFQATT and CDR2 as SNEGSKA. The CDR3 covers 13 residues, taking in both the cysteine and the phenylalanine. Left in the record is the CDR3 DNA by itself, 39 bases read in frame from the first base. The receptor library was made with PCR. Sequencing instrument: Illumina HiSeq 2500. Molecular barcoding was employed in the preparation of TCR libraries, with unique molecular identifiers being used to normalize TCRbeta repertoire quantification. In TCRdb, the public reads were trimmed at Q25 with fastp and aligned with MiXCR, with productive beta chains retained. Each entry merges the rows of one CDR3 protein and shows their most common DNA and genes. Within this sample are approximately 590,000 distinct CDR3 sequences, with roughly 10% of them counted one time only. The top ten clonotypes cover around 4% of the sample.

The sequencing here drew on PBMCs from the stem cell graft donor, taken from the stem cell graft. This clonotype originated in a human donor who donated a stem cell graft to a child with acute myeloid leukemia. Here the chain combines TRBV20-1 and TRBJ2-5; the D gene assignment is ambiguous. This receptor carries the CDR3 CSARKEYQETQYF. The nucleotide sequence is given as TGCAGTGCTAGGAAGGAGTACCAAGAGACCCAGTACTTC.